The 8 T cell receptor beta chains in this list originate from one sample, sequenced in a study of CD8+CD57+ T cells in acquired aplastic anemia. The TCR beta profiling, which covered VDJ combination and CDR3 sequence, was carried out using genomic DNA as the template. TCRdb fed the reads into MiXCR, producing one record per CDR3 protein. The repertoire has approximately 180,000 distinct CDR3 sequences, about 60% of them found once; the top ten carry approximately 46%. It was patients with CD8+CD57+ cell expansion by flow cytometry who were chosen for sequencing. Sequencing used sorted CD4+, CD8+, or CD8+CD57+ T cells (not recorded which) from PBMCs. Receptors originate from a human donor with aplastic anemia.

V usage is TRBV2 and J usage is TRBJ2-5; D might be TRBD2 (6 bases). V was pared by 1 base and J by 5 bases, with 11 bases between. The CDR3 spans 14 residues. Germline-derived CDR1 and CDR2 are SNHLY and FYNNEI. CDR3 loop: CASSEVGRYETQYF. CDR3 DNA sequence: TGTGCCAGCAGTGAAGTCGGGAGATATGAGACCCAGTACTTC.

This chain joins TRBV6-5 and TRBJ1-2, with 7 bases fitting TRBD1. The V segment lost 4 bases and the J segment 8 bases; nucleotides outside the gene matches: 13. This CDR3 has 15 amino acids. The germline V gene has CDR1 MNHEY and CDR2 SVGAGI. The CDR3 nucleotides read TGTGCCAGCAGTTCCCTATCCACAGGGGCGGACGGCTACACCTTC. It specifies CASSSLSTGADGYTF.

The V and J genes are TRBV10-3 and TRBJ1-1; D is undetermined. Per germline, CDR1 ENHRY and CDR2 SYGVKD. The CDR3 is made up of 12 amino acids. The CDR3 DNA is TGTGCATCATCCCGGCCGATCACTGAAGCTTTCTTT. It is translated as CASSRPITEAFF.

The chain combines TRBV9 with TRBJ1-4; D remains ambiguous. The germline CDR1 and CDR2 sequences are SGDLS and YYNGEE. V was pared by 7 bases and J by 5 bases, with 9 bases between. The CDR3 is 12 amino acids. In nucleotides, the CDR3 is TGTGCCAGCGGGCAGAGCAATGAAAAACTGTTTTTT. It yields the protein CASGQSNEKLFF.

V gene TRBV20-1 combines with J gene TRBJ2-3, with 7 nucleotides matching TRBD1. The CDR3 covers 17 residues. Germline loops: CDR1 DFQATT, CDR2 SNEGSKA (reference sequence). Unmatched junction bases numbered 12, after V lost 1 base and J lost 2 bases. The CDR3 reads CSARAIPGQGDTDTQYF. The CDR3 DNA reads TGCAGTGCTAGAGCCATCCCGGGGCAGGGGGACACAGATACGCAGTATTTT.

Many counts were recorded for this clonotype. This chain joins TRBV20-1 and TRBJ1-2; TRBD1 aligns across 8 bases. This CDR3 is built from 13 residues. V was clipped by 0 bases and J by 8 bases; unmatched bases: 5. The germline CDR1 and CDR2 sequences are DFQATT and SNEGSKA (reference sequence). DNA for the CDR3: TGCAGTGCTAGAGATCAGGGGGCGGGGGGCTACACCTTC. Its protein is CSARDQGAGGYTF.

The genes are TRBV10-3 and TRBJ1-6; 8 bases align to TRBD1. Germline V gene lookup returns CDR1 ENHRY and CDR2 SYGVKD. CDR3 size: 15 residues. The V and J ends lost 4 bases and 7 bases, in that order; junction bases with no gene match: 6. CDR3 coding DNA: TGTGCCATCAGTGGGGACAGGAATAACAATTCACCCCTCCACTTT. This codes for CAISGDRNNNSPLHF.

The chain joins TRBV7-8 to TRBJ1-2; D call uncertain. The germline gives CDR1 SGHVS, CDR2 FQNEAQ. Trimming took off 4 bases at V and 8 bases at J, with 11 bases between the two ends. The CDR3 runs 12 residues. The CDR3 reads CASSSESTGYTF. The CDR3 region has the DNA TGTGCCAGCAGCTCGGAATCGACAGGCTACACCTTC. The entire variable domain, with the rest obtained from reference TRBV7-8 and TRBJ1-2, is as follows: GAGVSQSPRYKVAKRGQDVALRCDPISGHVSLFWYQQALGQGPEFLTYFQNEAQLDKSGLPSDRFFAERPEGSVSTLKIQRTQQEDSAVYLCASSSESTGYTFGSGTRLTVV.